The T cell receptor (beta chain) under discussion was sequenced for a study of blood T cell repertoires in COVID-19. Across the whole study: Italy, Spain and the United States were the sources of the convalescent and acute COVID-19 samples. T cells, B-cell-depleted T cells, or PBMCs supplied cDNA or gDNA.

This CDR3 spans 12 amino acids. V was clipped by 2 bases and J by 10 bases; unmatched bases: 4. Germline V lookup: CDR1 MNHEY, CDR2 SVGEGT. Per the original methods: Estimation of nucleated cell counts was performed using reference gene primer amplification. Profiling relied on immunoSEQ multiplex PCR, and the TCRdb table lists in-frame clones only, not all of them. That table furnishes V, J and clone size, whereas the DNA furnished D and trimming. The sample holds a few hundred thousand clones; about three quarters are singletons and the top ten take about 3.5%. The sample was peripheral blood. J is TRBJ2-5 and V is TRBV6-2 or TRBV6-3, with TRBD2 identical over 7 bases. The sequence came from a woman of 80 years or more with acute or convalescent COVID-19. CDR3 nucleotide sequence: TGTGCCAGCAGTTACGGGCCGGGGGGCCAGTACTTC. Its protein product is CASSYGPGGQYF.